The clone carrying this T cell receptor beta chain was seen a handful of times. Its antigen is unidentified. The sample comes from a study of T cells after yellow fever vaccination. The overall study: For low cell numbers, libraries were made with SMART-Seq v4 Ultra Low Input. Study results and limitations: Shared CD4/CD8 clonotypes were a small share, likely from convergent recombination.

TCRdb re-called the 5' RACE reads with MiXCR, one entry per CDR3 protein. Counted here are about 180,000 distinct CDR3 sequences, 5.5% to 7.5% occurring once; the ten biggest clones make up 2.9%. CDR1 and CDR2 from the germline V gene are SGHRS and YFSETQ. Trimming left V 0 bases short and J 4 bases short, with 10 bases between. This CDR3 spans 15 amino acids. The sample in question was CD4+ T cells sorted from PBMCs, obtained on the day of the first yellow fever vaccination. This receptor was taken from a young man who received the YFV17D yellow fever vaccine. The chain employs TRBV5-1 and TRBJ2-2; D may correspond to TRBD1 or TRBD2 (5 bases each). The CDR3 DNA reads TGCGCCAGCAGCTTGGCAGGGAGCGGCACCGGGGAGCTGTTTTTT. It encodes CASSLAGSGTGELFF.